This passage covers 3 T cell receptor beta chains from one sample sequenced in a study of CD8 T cells in Susac syndrome. An amount of RNA that ranged from about 0.45 to 1 ug was reverse transcribed with random hexamers. TCRdb independently ran MiXCR on the immunoSEQ multiplex PCR reads; one entry per CDR3 protein. The repertoire consists of 60,000 to 75,000 distinct CDR3 sequences, with approximately 95% occurring once and the leading ten covering roughly 0.22%. Sequences were obtained from CD8+ T cells from PBMCs. These receptors all stem from a human donor in good health.

The V and J genes are TRBV27 and TRBJ2-5; D is ambiguous. Trimming cost V 3 bases and J 4 bases, with 6 bases left between them. The CDR3 extends over 12 amino acids. In germline, CDR1 is MNHEY, CDR2 SMNVEV (reference sequence). CDR3 region: CASSLARETQYF. In DNA, the CDR3 is TGTGCCAGCAGTTTGGCGAGAGAGACCCAGTACTTC.

The rearrangement uses TRBV28 and TRBJ2-5; 12 bases match TRBD2. V lost 5 bases, J lost 1 base, and 2 bases stayed unmatched. CDR3 length: 15 amino acids. CDR1 and CDR2 from the germline V gene are MDHEN and SYDVKM. CDR3 residues: CASSGLAGSQETQYF. CDR3 DNA: TGTGCCAGCAGTGGACTAGCGGGGTCCCAAGAGACCCAGTACTTC.

The CDR3 bases are TGTGCCTGGAGCAGCGGACAGAATTTCTATGGCTACACCTTC. Encoded protein: CAWSSGQNFYGYTF. The chain carries TRBV30 and TRBJ1-2; TRBD1 might be the D (6 bases). This CDR3 comprises 14 residues. V shed 3 bases and J shed 4 bases, with 15 bases lying between them. Germline V lookup: CDR1 GTSNPN, CDR2 SVGIG (reference sequence). The full variable domain, completed using reference TRBV30 and TRBJ1-2, is SQTIHQWPATLVQPVGSPLSLECTVEGTSNPNLYWYRQAAGRGLQLLFYSVGIGQISSEVPQNLSASRPQDRQFILSSKKLLLSDSGFYLCAWSSGQNFYGYTFGSGTRLTVV.